The sequence of this TCR beta chain was determined in a study of cytotoxic CD8 clonotypes in ibrutinib-treated CLL. Library input was about 1.8 micrograms of DNA from cryopreserved PBMCs. Profiling relied on immunoSEQ multiplex PCR, and the TCRdb table lists in-frame clones only, not all of them. The table shows tens of thousands of clones, with approximately 54% occurring only once. The CDR3 runs to 17 residues. J was trimmed by 4 bases and V by 0 bases; bases with no gene match: 7. Germline V gives CDR1 MGHRA, CDR2 YSYEKL. Study observations and caveats: Among the clonotypes, public ones were uncommon and contracted or held stable on treatment.

Of note for this clone: Antigen specificity is unknown.

The genes are TRBV4-1 and TRBJ2-2; TRBD2 aligns across 8 bases. This clonotype was obtained from a human donor with chronic lymphocytic leukemia. The specimen was PBMCs, collected at disease progression, from a patient treated with ibrutinib. The CDR3 reads CASSQDGAGDLTGELFF. The CDR3 coding sequence is TGCGCCAGCAGCCAAGATGGAGCGGGAGACCTCACCGGGGAGCTGTTTTTT.